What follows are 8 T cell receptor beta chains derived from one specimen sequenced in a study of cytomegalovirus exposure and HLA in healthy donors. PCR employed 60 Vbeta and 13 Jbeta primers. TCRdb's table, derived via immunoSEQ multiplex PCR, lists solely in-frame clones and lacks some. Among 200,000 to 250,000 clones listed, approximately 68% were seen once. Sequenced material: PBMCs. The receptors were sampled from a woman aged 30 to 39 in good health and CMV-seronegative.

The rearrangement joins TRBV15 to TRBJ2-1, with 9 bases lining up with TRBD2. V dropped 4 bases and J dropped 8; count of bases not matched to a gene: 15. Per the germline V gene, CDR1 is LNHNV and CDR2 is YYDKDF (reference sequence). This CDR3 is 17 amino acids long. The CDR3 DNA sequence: TGTGCCACCAGCAAAGGTAGTGGGCGGGGGGGCCAGGATGAGCAGTTCTTC. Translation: CATSKGSGRGGQDEQFF.

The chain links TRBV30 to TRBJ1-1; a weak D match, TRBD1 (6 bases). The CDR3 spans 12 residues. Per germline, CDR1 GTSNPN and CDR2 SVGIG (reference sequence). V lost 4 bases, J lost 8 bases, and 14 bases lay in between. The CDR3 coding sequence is TGTGCCTGGACTGGCTCAGGGGCGGAAGCTTTCTTT. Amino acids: CAWTGSGAEAFF. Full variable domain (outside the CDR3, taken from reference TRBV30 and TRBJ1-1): SQTIHQWPATLVQPVGSPLSLECTVEGTSNPNLYWYRQAAGRGLQLLFYSVGIGQISSEVPQNLSASRPQDRQFILSSKKLLLSDSGFYLCAWTGSGAEAFFGQGTRLTVV.

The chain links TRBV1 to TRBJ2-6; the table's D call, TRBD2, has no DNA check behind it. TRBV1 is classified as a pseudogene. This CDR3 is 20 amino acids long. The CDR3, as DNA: TGCACCAGCAGCCAAGATAAGGTGGCGGGAGGGCCAGCTGGGGCCAACGTCCTGACTTTC. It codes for CTSSQDKVAGGPAGANVLTF.

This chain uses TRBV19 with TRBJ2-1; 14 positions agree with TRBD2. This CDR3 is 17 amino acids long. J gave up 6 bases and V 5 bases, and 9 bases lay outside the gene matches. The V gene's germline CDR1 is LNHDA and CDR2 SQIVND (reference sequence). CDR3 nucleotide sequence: TGTGCCAGTAGTTGGGAGGGACTAGCGGGGGCCATCAATGAGCAGTTCTTC. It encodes CASSWEGLAGAINEQFF. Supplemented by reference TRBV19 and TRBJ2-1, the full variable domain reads DGGITQSPKYLFRKEGQNVTLSCEQNLNHDAMYWYRQDPGQGLRLIYYSQIVNDFQKGDIAEGYSVSREKKESFPLTVTSAQKNPTAFYLCASSWEGLAGAINEQFFGPGTRLTVL.

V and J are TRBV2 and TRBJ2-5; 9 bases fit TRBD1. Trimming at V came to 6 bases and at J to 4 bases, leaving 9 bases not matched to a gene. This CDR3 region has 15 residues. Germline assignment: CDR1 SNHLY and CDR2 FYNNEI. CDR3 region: CASSRDRAARETQYF. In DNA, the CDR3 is TGTGCCAGCAGCCGGGACAGGGCGGCAAGAGAGACCCAGTACTTC.

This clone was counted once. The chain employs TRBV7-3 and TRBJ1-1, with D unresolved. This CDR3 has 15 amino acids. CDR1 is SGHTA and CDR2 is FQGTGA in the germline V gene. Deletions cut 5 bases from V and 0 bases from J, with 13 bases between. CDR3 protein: CASSLNPFLNTEAFF. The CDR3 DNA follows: TGTGCCAGCAGCCTAAATCCGTTTCTGAACACTGAAGCTTTCTTT.

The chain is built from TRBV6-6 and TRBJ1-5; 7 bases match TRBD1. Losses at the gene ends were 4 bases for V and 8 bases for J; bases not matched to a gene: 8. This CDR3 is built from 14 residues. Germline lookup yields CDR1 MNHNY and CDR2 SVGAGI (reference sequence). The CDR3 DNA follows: TGTGCCAGCAGTTCCCTAGACAGGGCCGAGCCCCAGCATTTT. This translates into CASSSLDRAEPQHF.

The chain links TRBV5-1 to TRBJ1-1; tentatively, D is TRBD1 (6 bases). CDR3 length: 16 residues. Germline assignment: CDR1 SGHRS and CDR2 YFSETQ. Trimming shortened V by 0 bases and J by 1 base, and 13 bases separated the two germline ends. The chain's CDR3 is CASSLGVLQGNTEAFF. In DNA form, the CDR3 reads TGCGCCAGCAGCTTGGGGGTCCTACAGGGGAACACTGAAGCTTTCTTT.